The 16 T cell receptor beta chains below all came from one sample that was sequenced in a study of blood T cell repertoires in COVID-19. Sequenced by immunoSEQ multiplex PCR; TCRdb stores in-frame clones only, minus some. The sample has 75,000 to 100,000 clones; around 90% are singletons. Sequencing used peripheral blood. The receptors originated from an elderly woman with acute or convalescent COVID-19.

The rearrangement joins TRBV18 to TRBJ1-4; D gene unclear. V was clipped by 3 bases and J by 0 bases, with 14 bases between them. The CDR3 has 17 amino acids. Germline CDR1 is KGHSH and CDR2 is LQKENI. The DNA for the CDR3 is TGTGCCAGCTCACCCCGAGGAGTACTTGCAACTAATGAAAAACTGTTTTTT. Translation gives CASSPRGVLATNEKLFF. Complete variable domain (other parts from reference TRBV18 and TRBJ1-4): NAGVMQNPRHLVRRRGQEARLRCSPMKGHSHVYWYRQLPEEGLKFMVYLQKENIIDESGMPKERFSAEFPKEGPSILRIQQVVRGDSAAYFCASSPRGVLATNEKLFFGSGTQLSVL.

This clone was recorded a few times. The rearrangement joins TRBV6-6 to TRBJ1-5; 12 positions match TRBD1. CDR1 and CDR2 (germline): MNHNY, SVGAGI (reference sequence). The ends lost 5 bases at V and 2 bases at J; junction bases unmatched: 10. The CDR3 consists of 18 residues. The CDR3 sequence: CASSPGTGGAFGNQPQHF. For the CDR3, the DNA is TGTGCCAGCAGTCCCGGGACAGGGGGCGCTTTTGGCAATCAGCCCCAGCATTTT.

The chain joins TRBV5-1 to TRBJ2-2; the match to TRBD1 covers 10 bases. The junction had 4 bases not matched to a gene; V was cut back by 5 bases and J by 6 bases. The germline V gene encodes CDR1 SGHRS and CDR2 YFSETQ. CDR3 length: 14 amino acids. This CDR3 is CASSRDRGAGELFF. The CDR3 bases are TGCGCCAGCAGTCGGGACAGGGGAGCCGGGGAGCTGTTTTTT.

The chain has TRBV2 and TRBJ1-2, with TRBD1 identical over 8 bases. This CDR3 has 14 residues. Unmatched junction bases numbered 9, after V lost 4 bases and J lost 8 bases. Germline CDR1 and CDR2: SNHLY and FYNNEI. CDR3 in DNA: TGTGCCAGCAGTGTTGAGCTGGGACAGGAGGGCTACACCTTC. Protein: CASSVELGQEGYTF.

This chain connects TRBV29-1 to TRBJ1-1, with D possibly being TRBD1 (5 bases). CDR3 size: 11 residues. Germline V gene sequence: CDR1 SQVTM, CDR2 ANQGSEA. V was cut by 7 bases and J by 1 base, with 7 bases left in between. CDR3 bases: TGCAGCGGACAGAGGAACACTGAAGCTTTCTTT. This translates into CSGQRNTEAFF.

This rearrangement joins TRBV6-2 or TRBV6-3 to TRBJ2-7, with D perhaps TRBD2 (6 bases). Per the germline V gene, CDR1 is MNHEY and CDR2 is SVGEGT. V gave up 4 bases and J gave up 0 bases, with 13 bases separating them. The CDR3 has 15 residues. For the CDR3, the DNA is TGTGCCAGCAGTTCCACCGGGACTGGCTCCTACGAGCAGTACTTC. Protein sequence: CASSSTGTGSYEQYF.

This clone was seen more than once but under ten times. Its ends do not fully match the called genes, so a read error is possible. The rearrangement links TRBV10-3 to TRBJ1-5; tentatively, D is TRBD1 (6 bases). The length of the CDR3 is 17 residues. Germline V CDR1 and CDR2: ENHRY, SYGVKD. CDR3 coding DNA: TGTGCCATCACTGAGACAATGAACAGGGTGGGAAATCAGCCCCAGCATTTT. Translated: CAITETMNRVGNQPQHF.

The chain employs TRBV6-5 and TRBJ1-2, with TRBD1 identical over 8 bases. There are 12 residues in the CDR3. Trimming removed 7 bases from V and 7 bases from J; junction bases left unmatched: 5. Germline CDR1 reads MNHEY; CDR2 reads SVGAGI. CDR3 sequence: CASTQTGVGYTF. The DNA of the CDR3 is TGTGCCAGCACCCAGACAGGGGTTGGCTACACCTTC.

This rearrangement joins TRBV19 to TRBJ1-2; tentative D call: TRBD1 (6 bases). V shed 5 bases and J shed 3 bases, with 10 bases lying between them. In germline, CDR1 is LNHDA, CDR2 SQIVND (reference sequence). The CDR3 is made up of 13 amino acids. CDR3 DNA: TGTGCCAGTAGTGGGGACACTCACTATGGCTACACCTTC. Translation: CASSGDTHYGYTF.

The gene calls are TRBV3-1 (or the pseudogene TRBV3-2) and TRBJ1-2; TRBD1 is a possible D gene (5 bases). This CDR3 has 14 amino acids. Germline CDR1 reads LGHDT; CDR2 reads YNNKEL (reference sequence). V was trimmed by 6 bases and J by 4 bases, leaving 15 bases between them. The CDR3 DNA reads TGTGCCAGCAGTCATTCAAGGGGATCCTATGGCTACACCTTC. The encoded protein is CASSHSRGSYGYTF.

The chain is built from TRBV3-1 (or the pseudogene TRBV3-2) and TRBJ2-3; 12 nucleotides match TRBD2. CDR1 is LGHDT and CDR2 is YNNKEL in the germline V gene (reference sequence). This CDR3 contains 16 residues. V lost 0 bases, J lost 4 bases, and 2 bases stayed unmatched. The CDR3 DNA sequence: TGTGCCAGCAGCCAAGATCTAGCGGGAGGGGCAGATACGCAGTATTTT. Its translation is CASSQDLAGGADTQYF.

The chain couples TRBV27 to TRBJ2-5; 12 positions agree with TRBD2. CDR1 and CDR2 (germline): MNHEY, SMNVEV (reference sequence). After removal of 5 bases from V and 2 bases from J, the junction contained 6 bases not matched to a gene. The CDR3 has 16 residues. CDR3 protein: CASSLGLAGSQETQYF. The CDR3 DNA reads TGTGCCAGCAGTCTAGGACTAGCGGGGAGTCAAGAGACCCAGTACTTC.

The chain employs TRBV6-1 and TRBJ2-4, with a tentative D call TRBD2 (6 bases). Trimming stripped 2 bases from V and 7 bases from J, with 18 bases between. The CDR3 sequence is 16 residues long. Germline lookup yields CDR1 MNHNS and CDR2 SASEGT. CDR3 sequence (DNA): TGTGCCAGCAGTGAATGGGGGGACCAGCCCGTGAACATTCAGTACTTC. Its protein is CASSEWGDQPVNIQYF.

The rearrangement joins TRBV6-5 to TRBJ1-2; 8 bases are shared with TRBD1. The length of the CDR3 is 14 residues. Unmatched junction bases numbered 9, after V lost 5 bases and J lost 7 bases. Germline lookup yields CDR1 MNHEY and CDR2 SVGAGI. The CDR3 reads CASSPRGPEGGYTF. DNA of the CDR3: TGTGCCAGCAGTCCCAGGGGGCCAGAGGGTGGCTACACCTTC.

This chain joins TRBV7-8 and TRBJ1-6, with TRBD1 matching over 8 bases. The CDR3 covers 15 residues. V trimming: 5 bases; J trimming: 7 bases; junction bases outside the gene matches: 7. Germline CDR1 reads SGHVS; CDR2 reads FQNEAQ. In nucleotides, the CDR3 is TGTGCCAGCAGCCCAAGGACAGGGCAAAATTCACCCCTCCACTTT. Its translation: CASSPRTGQNSPLHF.

V usage is TRBV5-1 and J usage is TRBJ2-7, with 9 bases lining up with TRBD1. CDR3 size: 15 residues. Trimming removed 4 bases from V and 2 bases from J; junction bases left unmatched: 7. CDR1 is SGHRS and CDR2 is YFSETQ in the germline V gene. The CDR3 region has the DNA TGCGCCAGCAGCACAGGACAGGGGAGGGCCTACGAGCAGTACTTC. This codes for CASSTGQGRAYEQYF.